These 8 T cell receptor beta chains were sequenced from one sample in a study of T cell responses to AZD1222 COVID-19 vaccine (dated by TCRdb to the early 2020s). According to the study, the label for this sample's time point signals: baseline before first vaccination. The library relied on the immunoSEQ multiplex PCR assay. This is the immuneACCESS table as TCRdb keeps it, with only in-frame sequences that have V and J called. A part of the clones is gone; compared with another copy, unresolved V genes explain less than half, and the rest is unexplained. Across this sample there are 95,000 to 150,000 clones, with approximately 91% seen only once. Approximately 28% of the sample is held by the ten biggest clonotypes. Here the sequenced sample was peripheral blood, taken on day 0 of AZD1222 vaccination. The source of these receptors is an adult in good health.

CDR3 in DNA: TGTGCCAGCAGCGTAGAACGGGGGACCCAGTACTTC. Translating gives CASSVERGTQYF. The chain couples TRBV9 to TRBJ2-5; TRBD2 might be the D (5 bases). The CDR3 sequence is 12 residues long. V lost 0 bases and J lost 7, with 7 bases in between. The germline gives CDR1 SGDLS, CDR2 YYNGEE.

The genes are TRBV7-6 and TRBJ1-1, with D hard to call. Trimming removed 1 base at V and 4 bases at J, with 13 bases between. This CDR3 comprises 15 residues. The germline V gene has CDR1 SGHVS and CDR2 FNYEAQ. The CDR3 reads CASSLGTVRGTEAFF. CDR3 DNA sequence: TGTGCCAGCAGCTTAGGGACGGTCCGGGGCACTGAAGCTTTCTTT. The full variable domain, in which reference TRBV7-6 and TRBJ1-1 provide the parts outside the CDR3, is GAGVSQSPRYKVTKRGQDVALRCDPISGHVSLYWYRQALGQGPEFLTYFNYEAQQDKSGLPNDRFSAERPEGSISTLTIQRTEQRDSAMYRCASSLGTVRGTEAFFGQGTRLTVV.

The rearrangement links TRBV6-5 to TRBJ2-1; 10 bases map to TRBD2. The trim removed 5 bases at V and 8 bases at J, leaving 6 bases unmatched. This CDR3 is 14 amino acids long. CDR1 and CDR2 from the germline V gene are MNHEY and SVGAGI. The CDR3 reads CASSRAGGPHEQFF. The DNA of the CDR3 is TGTGCCAGCAGTCGAGCGGGGGGGCCTCATGAGCAGTTCTTC.

The V call is TRBV7-8, the J call TRBJ2-3; weak D call: TRBD1 (6 bases). This CDR3 contains 12 residues. From germline, CDR1 is SGHVS and CDR2 FQNEAQ. Trimming removed 5 bases from V and 8 bases from J, with 11 bases in between. In DNA form, the CDR3 reads TGTGCCAGCAGCCTATTGGGGGCTACGCAGTATTTT. Protein: CASSLLGATQYF.

The CDR3 spells CASSPPPGHSNQPQHF. In DNA form, the CDR3 reads TGTGCCAGCTCACCCCCTCCGGGACATAGCAATCAGCCCCAGCATTTT. The V call is TRBV18, the J call TRBJ1-5; D perhaps matches TRBD1 (6 bases). Germline V CDR1 and CDR2: KGHSH, LQKENI. The CDR3 is 16 amino acids. The V end lost 3 bases, the J end lost 0 bases, and 12 bases lay between the germline ends. Combining the CDR3 with reference TRBV18 and TRBJ1-5 gives the whole variable domain NAGVMQNPRHLVRRRGQEARLRCSPMKGHSHVYWYRQLPEEGLKFMVYLQKENIIDESGMPKERFSAEFPKEGPSILRIQQVVRGDSAAYFCASSPPPGHSNQPQHFGDGTRLSIL.

The V and J genes are TRBV7-2 and TRBJ2-5; D is ambiguous. Trimming removed 4 bases from V and 5 bases from J, with 8 bases in between. The CDR3 is made up of 12 amino acids. CDR1 is SGHTA, CDR2 FQGNSA, per germline. Here the CDR3 reads CASSSASETQYF. In nucleotides, the CDR3 is TGTGCCAGCAGCTCGGCTAGTGAGACCCAGTACTTC.

This sequence joins TRBV6-1 and TRBJ1-2; D gene ambiguous. The CDR3 consists of 14 residues. Germline V CDR1 and CDR2: MNHNS, SASEGT. Between the trimmed V and J ends, which lost 0 bases and 2 bases, there was a span of 7 bases. CDR3: CASSEAGGNYGYTF. CDR3 DNA: TGTGCCAGCAGTGAAGCGGGAGGGAACTATGGCTACACCTTC.

This clone was counted a single time. The genes are TRBV24-1 and TRBJ1-2; no reliable D call. This CDR3 has 13 amino acids. V gave up 5 bases and J gave up 1 base, with 7 bases separating them. Germline V gives CDR1 KGHDR, CDR2 SFDVKD. The CDR3, as DNA: TGTGCCACCAGTGCGGGCAGTAACTATGGCTACACCTTC. Amino acid sequence: CATSAGSNYGYTF.